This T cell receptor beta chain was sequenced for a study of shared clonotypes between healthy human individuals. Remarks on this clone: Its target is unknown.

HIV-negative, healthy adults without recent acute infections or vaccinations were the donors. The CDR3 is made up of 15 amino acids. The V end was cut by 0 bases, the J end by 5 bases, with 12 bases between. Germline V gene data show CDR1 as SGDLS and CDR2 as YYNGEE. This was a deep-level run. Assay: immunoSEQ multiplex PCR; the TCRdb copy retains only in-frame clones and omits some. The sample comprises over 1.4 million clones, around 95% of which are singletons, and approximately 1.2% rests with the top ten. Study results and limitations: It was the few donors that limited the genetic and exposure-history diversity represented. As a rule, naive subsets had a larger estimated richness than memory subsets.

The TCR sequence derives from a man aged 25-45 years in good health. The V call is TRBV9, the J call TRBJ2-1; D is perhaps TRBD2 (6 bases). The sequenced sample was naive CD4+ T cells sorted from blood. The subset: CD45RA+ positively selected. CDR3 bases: TGTGCCAGCAGCGTAGCCGGGACTCGTAACAATGAGCAGTTCTTC. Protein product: CASSVAGTRNNEQFF.